This T cell receptor (beta chain) appears in the sequencing data of a study of blood T cell repertoires in COVID-19 (dated by TCRdb to the early 2020s). Notes on the research overall: Collaborator samples came from the United States, Italy and Spain and covered acute and convalescent phases of COVID-19. Where available, HLA class I and class II types were taken from metadata supplied by the sample provider and were not determined by assay-based typing. Nearly every sample came with metadata listing a de-identified subject ID, COVID-19 status, age in years and sex. Samples came from the ongoing ImmuneRACE study (first 160 participants) plus 1,254 subjects from 6 global collaborators. The repertoires were made available in a free public database intended to serve as a resource for research on the immune response to SARS-CoV-2. Subjects who had been exposed to COVID-19, were actively infected with it, or had recovered from it provided the deeply sampled blood TCRbeta repertoires that made up the dataset. The material from the prospective study consisted of cDNA or gDNA derived from T cells, B-cell-depleted T cells, or PBMCs.

Whole blood was collected in K2EDTA tubes by collaborating institutions according to the institutions' own protocols. Collaborator samples were shipped for TCRbeta analysis as frozen whole blood, isolated PBMCs, or DNA extracted from either sample type. The immunoSEQ Assay, a bias-controlled multiplex PCR, was used to amplify TCRbeta CDR3 regions from genomic DNA. The paper's processing steps were these. The number of nucleated cells in each sample was estimated by amplification of reference gene primers within the assay. Sequence reads were collapsed and filtered to measure the absolute abundance of every unique TCRbeta CDR3 rearrangement. For each sample, productive Simpson clonality was calculated as the square root of Simpson's diversity index over productive rearrangements. Sourced from immuneACCESS, this table was stored by TCRdb with only in-frame sequences that have V and J called. A share of the clones is absent; for the studies checked, an unresolved V gene accounts for under half, and the remainder has no known explanation. V and J calls and clone size are copied from that table; D and trimming were computed from the DNA. The table for this sample lists almost 70,000 clones; roughly 87% of them were counted only once. Together, the top ten hold less than 5.5% of the sample.

The full study reports these points: The amount of clinical and demographic metadata varied by source and participant and was provided uncurated.

Worth noting for this clone: No antigen is known for it. Within one base of it there is no much larger clone, and no base qualities were kept.

What was sequenced was peripheral blood. The source of this sequence is a woman aged 45 to 65 with active COVID-19.

The nucleotide sequence is TGTGCCAGCAGCCCACACTCCTACGAGCAGTACTTC. This is translated as CASSPHSYEQYF. The chain links TRBV11-2 with TRBJ2-7, with the D gene uncertain. V is reduced by 5 bases and J by 0 bases, leaving a spacing of 5 bases between them. CDR1 and CDR2 (SGHAT, FQNNGV) derive from the germline V gene. Counted from cysteine to phenylalanine, this CDR3 has 12 amino acids. Just CDR3 DNA is preserved here, 36 bases in frame from base 1.